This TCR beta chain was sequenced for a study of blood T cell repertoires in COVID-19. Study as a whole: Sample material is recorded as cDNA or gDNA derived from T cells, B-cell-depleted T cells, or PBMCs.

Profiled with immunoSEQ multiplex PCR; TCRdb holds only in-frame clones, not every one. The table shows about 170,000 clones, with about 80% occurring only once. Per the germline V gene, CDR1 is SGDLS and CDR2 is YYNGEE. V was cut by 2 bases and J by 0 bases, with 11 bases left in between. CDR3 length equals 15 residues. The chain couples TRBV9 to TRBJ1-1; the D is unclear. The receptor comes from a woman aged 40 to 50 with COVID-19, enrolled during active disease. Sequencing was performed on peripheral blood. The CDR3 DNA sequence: TGTGCCAGCAGCGTTGATCAGGTAGTGAACACTGAAGCTTTCTTT. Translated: CASSVDQVVNTEAFF.